These 2 T cell receptor beta chains originate from one sample sequenced in a study of graft-versus-host responses after intestinal transplantation (dated by TCRdb to the early 2020s). Their recognized antigens are unknown. What this sample's time point label stands for: cells obtained before transplantation from donor or recipient. Library preparation used the immunoSEQ multiplex PCR assay. The table was pulled from immuneACCESS by TCRdb, which kept in-frame rearrangements only. Such tables lose some clones; where checked, under half of the loss comes from unresolved V genes, and the rest has no known cause. The sample profile shows 90,000 to 120,000 clones; roughly 86% of them were found once. The top ten hold around 0.7% of the sample. Sample: unstimulated CD4+ T cells sorted from spleen or lymph node cells, taken before transplant. These receptors were taken from a human donor who was the organ donor for an intestinal transplant.

The chain combines TRBV6-5 with TRBJ2-7; 8 nucleotides align to TRBD2. Looked up from germline, CDR1 is MNHEY and CDR2 is SVGAGI. V gave up 0 bases and J gave up 2 bases; unmatched junction bases: 3. CDR3 length: 15 residues. The CDR3 region is CASSYSSGATYEQYF. The CDR3 coding sequence is TGTGCCAGCAGTTACTCTAGCGGGGCCACCTACGAGCAGTACTTC.

The chain uses TRBV7-2 and TRBJ2-3, with D unresolved. V shed 5 bases and J shed 2 bases, with 5 bases lying between them. CDR3 length: 12 amino acids. Germline V gene sequence: CDR1 SGHTA, CDR2 FQGNSA. The CDR3 DNA is TGTGCCAGCAGCATGTACACAGATACGCAGTATTTT. Its translation: CASSMYTDTQYF.